Listed here are 26 T cell receptor beta chains from one sample, sequenced in a study of T cells in Graves' hyperthyroidism and ophthalmopathy. The TCR beta CDR3 regions underwent amplification using RNA transcripts as the source. HTBI primers were the set used in a first-round RT-PCR of the TCR CDR3. A single record per CDR3 protein comes from TCRdb applying MiXCR to the multiplex PCR reads. The repertoire includes 450,000 to 650,000 distinct CDR3 sequences, roughly 18% of them detected once, and roughly 15% sits in the top ten. Input material: blood. Receptor source: a woman aged 18-29 years with Graves' ophthalmopathy.

This clonotype has a count of ten or more. J is TRBJ2-1 and V is TRBV7-3, with D possibly TRBD2 on 6 matching bases. The V gene lost 2 bases and the J gene lost 5 bases, with 19 bases spanning the gap. From germline, CDR1 is SGHTA and CDR2 FQGTGA. This CDR3 contains 17 residues. CDR3 residues: CASSLDSRWTTNNEQFF. DNA of the CDR3: TGTGCCAGCAGCTTAGACTCTCGATGGACTACCAACAATGAGCAGTTCTTC.

The table lists this clonotype with a few counts. The chain carries TRBV18 and TRBJ1-4, with 9 bases matching TRBD1. Germline lookup yields CDR1 KGHSH and CDR2 LQKENI. V lost 8 bases to trimming and J lost 3 bases; unmatched junction nucleotides: 10. CDR3 length: 16 residues. DNA for the CDR3: TGTGCCAGCAGCTCCCGGGACAGGGAGCCTAATGAAAAACTGTTTTTT. As protein: CASSSRDREPNEKLFF.

With respect to this clonotype: One end of the junction is discordant with germline, which a read error may explain. This chain links TRBV29-1 with TRBJ1-1; D remains ambiguous. Germline CDR1 and CDR2: SQVTM and ANQGSEA. The CDR3 extends over 13 amino acids. CDR3 region: CSVQEETNTEAFF. In nucleotides, the CDR3 is TGCAGCGTTCAAGAGGAAACGAACACTGAAGCTTTCTTT.

This clonotype was picked up a small number of times. The rearrangement joins TRBV19 to TRBJ2-1; tentatively, D is TRBD1 or TRBD2 (6 bases each). CDR1 LNHDA and CDR2 SQIVND come from the germline V gene (reference sequence). Trimming took 4 bases from V and 4 from J, leaving 8 bases between them. The CDR3 covers 13 residues. The CDR3 DNA sequence: TGTGCCAGTAGTAGGAGGGGGTACAATGAGCAGTTCTTC. It translates to CASSRRGYNEQFF.

The chain recombines TRBV4-1 with TRBJ1-2, with unresolved D. The CDR3 runs to 15 residues. Germline CDR1 is MGHRA and CDR2 is YSYEKL. The ends were cut back, 0 bases at V and 4 bases at J, with 12 bases in the middle. The CDR3 region has the DNA TGCGCCAGCAGCCAAGAAATCGGGGTCGGCTATGGCTACACCTTC. It yields the protein CASSQEIGVGYGYTF.

This clonotype was seen just once. This sequence joins TRBV28 and TRBJ1-4; no definite D call. The germline V and J ends were trimmed by 6 bases and 4 bases, with 3 bases remaining between them. CDR3 length equals 11 residues. The germline gives CDR1 MDHEN, CDR2 SYDVKM. The CDR3 sequence: CASSFNEKLFF. CDR3 nucleotide sequence: TGTGCCAGCAGCTTTAATGAAAAACTGTTTTTT.

The chain joins TRBV7-9 to TRBJ2-1; 11 nucleotides align to TRBD1. Trimming at V came to 3 bases and at J to 8 bases, leaving 6 bases not matched to a gene. The CDR3 is made up of 15 amino acids. CDR1 SEHNR and CDR2 FQNEAQ come from the germline V gene (reference sequence). The CDR3 DNA is TGTGCCAGCAGCTTCCGGGACAGGGGGTTCGATGAGCAGTTCTTC. Translation: CASSFRDRGFDEQFF.

This clonotype has ten or more counts. The chain has TRBV28 and TRBJ1-2; D remains ambiguous. Trimming shortened V by 5 bases and J by 1 base, and 5 bases separated the two germline ends. The germline gives CDR1 MDHEN, CDR2 SYDVKM. There are 12 residues in the CDR3. The chain's CDR3 is CASSPGNYGYTF. The DNA of the CDR3 is TGTGCCAGCAGTCCGGGTAACTATGGCTACACCTTC.

This clonotype was counted ten times or more. The chain carries TRBV20-1 and TRBJ1-1; TRBD1 might be the D (6 bases). V was trimmed by 3 bases and J by 6 bases, leaving 14 bases between them. CDR1 is DFQATT, CDR2 SNEGSKA, per germline (reference sequence). CDR3 length equals 13 residues. CDR3 DNA: TGCAGTGCTAGGGGACATCTCGGTCCTGAAGCTTTCTTT. Residues: CSARGHLGPEAFF.

The chain uses TRBV7-9 and TRBJ1-1, with 8 bases identical to TRBD1. The germline V gene encodes CDR1 SEHNR and CDR2 FQNEAQ (reference sequence). With 0 bases clipped from V and 5 bases from J, the junction kept 8 bases outside the gene matches. The CDR3 sequence is 16 residues long. Here the CDR3 reads CASSLAGRGRSTEAFF. As DNA, the CDR3 is TGTGCCAGCAGCTTAGCGGGCAGGGGGCGATCGACTGAAGCTTTCTTT.

This clonotype was seen a handful of times. The J gene is TRBJ2-7, the V gene TRBV11-2, with D unclear. Germline V gene lookup returns CDR1 SGHAT and CDR2 FQNNGV. The length of the CDR3 is 12 residues. V lost 5 bases and J lost 4, with 9 bases in between. The CDR3 reads CASSRDQYEQYF. CDR3 nucleotides: TGTGCCAGCAGCCGTGACCAGTACGAGCAGTACTTC.

This clonotype was found many times. This chain joins TRBV6-5 and TRBJ2-2, with D perhaps matching TRBD1 (6 bases). Trimming took off 0 bases at V and 4 bases at J, with 6 bases between the two ends. The length of the CDR3 is 14 residues. The germline CDR1 and CDR2 sequences are MNHEY and SVGAGI. This CDR3 reads CASSYSTGTGELFF. The CDR3 DNA sequence: TGTGCCAGCAGTTACTCGACAGGCACCGGGGAGCTGTTTTTT.

This clonotype appeared many times. The chain combines TRBV27 with TRBJ1-1; the D is unclear. Per germline, CDR1 MNHEY and CDR2 SMNVEV (reference sequence). The CDR3 sequence is 12 residues long. V lost 8 bases, J lost 1 base, and 8 bases lay in between. CDR3 DNA: TGTGCCAGCCGAACTTGGAACACTGAAGCTTTCTTT. Protein: CASRTWNTEAFF.

The sample holds many counts of this clonotype. This chain links TRBV11-2 with TRBJ1-5, with TRBD1 identical over 8 bases. CDR3 length equals 14 residues. Germline V gene data show CDR1 as SGHAT and CDR2 as FQNNGV. With V trimmed by 6 bases and J by 6 bases, 7 bases remained unmatched. This CDR3 is CASSMTGAGQPQHF. The CDR3 DNA is TGTGCCAGCAGTATGACAGGGGCGGGTCAGCCCCAGCATTTT.

This clonotype was recorded at least ten times. This rearrangement joins TRBV7-9 to TRBJ2-1, with 11 positions matching TRBD2. The ends lost 4 bases at V and 6 bases at J; junction bases unmatched: 5. Germline CDR1 SEHNR, CDR2 FQNEAQ (reference sequence). This CDR3 spans 15 amino acids. This CDR3 is CASSSPSGGSNEQFF. CDR3 coding DNA: TGTGCCAGCAGCTCTCCTAGCGGGGGGAGCAATGAGCAGTTCTTC.

This clonotype was observed many times. The DNA for the CDR3 is TGTGCCAGTCAATCCAACCGGGGCATAGGGATGGGTCAGCCCCAGCATTTT. Its translation is CASQSNRGIGMGQPQHF. The V call is TRBV6-1, the J call TRBJ1-5; D is perhaps TRBD1 (5 bases). CDR3 length: 17 amino acids. Germline lookup yields CDR1 MNHNS and CDR2 SASEGT. The germline V and J ends were trimmed by 9 bases and 6 bases, with 27 bases remaining between them.

V gene TRBV5-1 combines with J gene TRBJ2-3; the D is unclear. The V end was cut by 4 bases, the J end by 6 bases, with 12 bases between. Germline CDR1 reads SGHRS; CDR2 reads YFSETQ. The length of the CDR3 is 13 residues. The CDR3 region is CASSQDSMDTQYF. The CDR3 DNA reads TGCGCCAGCAGCCAAGATAGTATGGATACGCAGTATTTT.

The chain recombines TRBV28 with TRBJ2-3, with no clear D. The CDR3 contains 14 residues. Germline values: CDR1 MDHEN, CDR2 SYDVKM. The germline V and J ends were trimmed by 5 bases and 3 bases, with 12 bases remaining between them. CDR3 in amino acids: CASSRSPETDTQYF. CDR3 nucleotide sequence: TGTGCCAGCAGTAGGAGTCCCGAGACAGATACGCAGTATTTT.

This clonotype was detected ten times or more. The chain uses TRBV10-2 and TRBJ1-1; 7 bases align to TRBD1. This CDR3 region has 16 residues. J gave up 0 bases and V 7 bases, and 11 bases lay outside the gene matches. CDR1 and CDR2 (germline): WSHSY, SAAADI. CDR3 sequence reads: CASTKTGLRMNTEAFF. CDR3 DNA: TGCGCCAGCACCAAGACAGGGTTGAGGATGAACACTGAAGCTTTCTTT.

This chain joins TRBV9 and TRBJ2-3; possibly TRBD1 or TRBD2 for D (5 bases each). Germline V CDR1 and CDR2: SGDLS, YYNGEE. V lost 3 bases and J lost 3, with 11 bases in between. The CDR3 runs 14 residues. The CDR3 DNA reads TGTGCCAGCAGCGAAGGGTGGGGGACAGATACGCAGTATTTT. As protein: CASSEGWGTDTQYF.

The chain combines TRBV9 with TRBJ2-1; D is possibly TRBD2 (5 bases). Trimming took off 4 bases at V and 4 bases at J, with 15 bases between the two ends. Germline V gene sequence: CDR1 SGDLS, CDR2 YYNGEE. The CDR3 has 15 residues. DNA of the CDR3: TGTGCCAGCAGCCTTCGGGGTCGAACTTACAATGAGCAGTTCTTC. Translating it yields CASSLRGRTYNEQFF. Variable domain in full (rest from reference TRBV9 and TRBJ2-1): DSGVTQTPKHLITATGQRVTLRCSPRSGDLSVYWYQQSLDQGLQFLIQYYNGEERAKGNILERFSAQQFPDLHSELNLSSLELGDSALYFCASSLRGRTYNEQFFGPGTRLTVL.

The rearrangement links TRBV7-4 to TRBJ2-3; 9 nucleotides align to TRBD2. J lost 0 bases, V lost 1 base, and 5 bases had no gene match. Per germline, CDR1 SGHVT and CDR2 SQSDAQ. The length of the CDR3 is 17 residues. The CDR3 reads CASSLDRAGGSTDTQYF. Written as DNA, the CDR3 is TGTGCCAGCAGCTTAGACCGAGCGGGAGGAAGCACAGATACGCAGTATTTT.

This clonotype occurred many times. The chain carries TRBV5-1 and TRBJ1-2; perhaps TRBD1 as D (5 bases). With 4 bases removed from V and 4 bases from J, the gap between germline ends came to 14 bases. Germline V gene lookup returns CDR1 SGHRS and CDR2 YFSETQ. The CDR3 contains 14 residues. CDR3 in DNA: TGCGCCAGCAGCAAAATGACAGCCTCCTATGGCTACACCTTC. This encodes CASSKMTASYGYTF.

The V and J genes are TRBV19 and TRBJ1-1; D unclear. Trimming removed 3 bases from V and 6 bases from J, with 11 bases in between. The CDR3 contains 13 residues. In germline, CDR1 is LNHDA, CDR2 SQIVND (reference sequence). In DNA, the CDR3 is TGTGCCAGTAGTATTTCACAGTCAGCTGAAGCTTTCTTT. Residues: CASSISQSAEAFF.

This clonotype was observed at least ten times. The chain joins TRBV11-3 to TRBJ2-1; no firm D call. V was shortened by 5 bases and J by 2 bases, with 10 bases between the two germline ends. The length of the CDR3 is 14 residues. Germline lookup yields CDR1 SGHNT and CDR2 YENEEA. CDR3 coding DNA: TGTGCCAGCAGCCCCTATGGAGCCTACAATGAGCAGTTCTTC. This sequence encodes CASSPYGAYNEQFF.

This clonotype was found many times. The chain carries TRBV30 and TRBJ1-3, with a weak D call TRBD1 (5 bases). Germline CDR1 and CDR2: GTSNPN and SVGIG (reference sequence). V shed 3 bases and J shed 1 base, with 16 bases lying between them. CDR3 size: 16 residues. The CDR3 coding sequence is TGTGCCTGGAGCCGGGGCAGAACTAGTTCTGGAAACACCATATATTTT. It is translated as CAWSRGRTSSGNTIYF.